This T cell receptor beta chain was obtained from a study of cytomegalovirus exposure and HLA in healthy donors. Use of 60 Vbeta and 13 Jbeta primers characterized the PCR. Some clones are missing from TCRdb's copy, which holds only in-frame ones; the method was immunoSEQ multiplex PCR. The data show about 170,000 clones, less than 80% seen once. Germline-derived CDR1 and CDR2 are MNHNS and SASEGT. Trimming cost V 5 bases and J 5 bases; bases outside gene matches: 5. The CDR3 loop spans 14 amino acids. Source material: PBMCs. The V gene is TRBV6-1, the J gene TRBJ2-1, with 8 bases that match TRBD1. This TCR derives from a man aged 40-49 years in good health and CMV-seronegative. The CDR3 sequence: CASSYNRGNNEQFF. The CDR3 bases are TGTGCCAGCAGTTATAACAGGGGGAACAATGAGCAGTTCTTC.